This T cell receptor beta chain was captured by sequencing in a study of cytomegalovirus exposure and HLA in healthy donors. Study-level points and caveats: Most TCR beta V segments were productive about 87% or about 30% of the time in an earlier analysis.

Healthy bone marrow donors made up the cohort. Primers: 60 Vbeta forward and 13 Jbeta reverse. Generated by immunoSEQ multiplex PCR, the TCRdb table keeps only in-frame clones and is missing some. The sample consists of more than 200,000 clones, roughly 85% of them appearing once. In the case of this clone: Its antigen is still unknown.

Germline values: CDR1 SQVTM, CDR2 ANQGSEA. V lost 5 bases to trimming and J lost 2 bases; unmatched junction nucleotides: 9. This CDR3 has 15 residues. The material sequenced was PBMCs. The source of this sequence is a male donor in good health and CMV-seronegative. V usage is TRBV29-1 and J usage is TRBJ2-3, with 8 bases that match TRBD2. The CDR3 DNA is TGCAGCGTTCCTCAAAAGCGGGAGTACACAGATACGCAGTATTTT. Translated, it gives CSVPQKREYTDTQYF.